This TCR beta chain was identified in a study of CD8 T cells in Susac syndrome. Study findings and constraints: In its TCR sequencing and HLA analysis, the study acknowledged that the number of individuals was relatively small.

Sequencing of TCR beta was carried out in blood CD8+ and CD4+ T cells. Negative magnetic isolation gave CD8+ and CD4+ cells; FACS enriched CD8+ TEMRA. This CDR3 is 14 amino acids long. The V end was cut by 8 bases, the J end by 2 bases, with 15 bases between. Germline assignment: CDR1 SNHLY and CDR2 FYNNEI. This clonotype is a singleton in its sample. Its antigen is undetermined. RNA, at roughly 0.5 to 1 ug, was reverse transcribed with random hexamers. A multiplex approach, immunoSEQ multiplex PCR, amplified TCR beta CDR3 across 54 Vbeta and 13 Jbeta. Via MiXCR, TCRdb re-called the immunoSEQ multiplex PCR reads, giving one row per CDR3 protein. The table records a few hundred thousand distinct CDR3 sequences, 95% of them present only once.

The chain couples TRBV2 to TRBJ2-5; D possibly matches TRBD1 or TRBD2 (5 bases each). The receptor's source is a human donor with multiple sclerosis. Sequenced material: CD4+ T cells from PBMCs. In DNA, the CDR3 is TGTGCCAGCGCCCCGGGACGGCAGCAAGAGACCCAGTACTTC. As protein: CASAPGRQQETQYF. Complete variable domain (other parts from reference TRBV2 and TRBJ2-5): EPEVTQTPSHQVTQMGQEVILRCVPISNHLYFYWYRQILGQKVEFLVSFYNNEISEKSEIFDDQFSVERPDGSNFTLKIRSTKLEDSAMYFCASAPGRQQETQYFGPGTRLLVL.